These T cell receptor beta chains were read from a single sample in a study of T-cell reconstitution after alpha-beta-depleted transplantation in children. Via MiXCR, TCRdb re-called the PCR reads, giving one row per CDR3 protein. The sample yields approximately 430,000 distinct CDR3 sequences, around 15% seen once. This sample comprised PBMCs, mostly from graft donor cells, obtained 360 days after TCRalphabeta/CD19-depleted stem cell transplant. The source is a boy younger than two who had a stem cell transplant for Wiskott-Aldrich syndrome, so the T cells may come from the graft donor. Both conserved end residues are part of each CDR3. The D gene is left open where the match is weak. The size entry is marked missing in some rows and otherwise reads once, few, many or a size class.

>-|TRBJ2-7|TRBV11-1|TRBD1
CASSLSPDRSSYEQYF
TGTGCCAGCAGCTTATCACCGGACAGGTCCTCCTACGAGCAGTACTTC
>few|TRBJ2-1|TRBV10-1|-
CASSAGLNEQFF
TGCGCCAGCAGTGCGGGGCTCAATGAGCAGTTCTTC
>few|TRBJ2-2|TRBV24-1|-
CATSDSSRYTGELFF
TGTGCCACCAGTGATTCTAGCCGATACACCGGGGAGCTGTTTTTT
>few|TRBJ2-7|TRBV15|TRBD2
CATSSSGYTYEQYF
TGTGCCACCAGCTCTAGCGGGTATACCTACGAGCAGTACTTC
>few|TRBJ2-7|TRBV5-1|TRBD1
CASSLAYRQGFSYEQYF
TGCGCCAGCAGCTTGGCGTATAGACAGGGCTTCTCCTACGAGCAGTACTTC
>-|TRBJ2-1|TRBV13|-
CASSPSAQGSMQFF
TGTGCCAGCAGCCCTTCGGCACAGGGTAGCATGCAGTTCTTC
>-|TRBJ2-5|TRBV15|-
CATSRDTYRVYQETQYF
TGTGCCACCAGCAGAGATACGTACAGGGTGTACCAAGAGACCCAGTACTTC
>many|TRBJ2-1|TRBV11-1|TRBD2
CASSLAGLANPSYNEQFF
TGTGCCAGCAGCTTAGCAGGACTAGCCAACCCATCCTACAATGAGCAGTTCTTC
>few|TRBJ2-5|TRBV20-1|-
CRAKGRHFQETQYF
TGCAGAGCTAAAGGACGCCACTTCCAAGAGACCCAGTACTTC
>few|TRBJ1-3|TRBV5-5|-
CASIALSGNTIYF
TGTGCCAGCATAGCGTTATCTGGAAACACCATATATTTT
>few|TRBJ2-7|TRBV4-1|TRBD1
CASSLTGDPWYEQYF
TGCGCCAGCAGCCTTACAGGGGACCCATGGTACGAGCAGTACTTC
>-|TRBJ1-6|TRBV6-6|-
CASSYQGNAPLHF
TGTGCCAGCAGTTATCAGGGGAATGCACCCCTCCACTTT
>-|TRBJ2-1|TRBV28|TRBD1
CASSRQGTEFF
TGTGCCAGCAGTCGACAGGGAACGGAGTTCTTC
>-|TRBJ1-1|TRBV6-2/TRBV6-3|-
CASRRGWTEAFF
TGTGCCAGCAGGCGGGGTTGGACTGAAGCTTTCTTT
>many|TRBJ1-1|TRBV7-9|-
CASSLLPNLDF
TGTGCCAGCAGCTTATTGCCCAACTTGGACTTT
>few|TRBJ2-2|TRBV5-1|-
CASSLGVPGELFF
TGCGCCAGCAGCTTGGGAGTACCCGGGGAGCTGTTTTTT